The clone carrying this T cell receptor beta chain occurred many times. Via MiXCR, TCRdb re-called the reads, giving one row per CDR3 protein. The sample has 150,000 to 200,000 distinct CDR3 sequences; 28% are singletons. Germline-derived CDR1 and CDR2 are MDHEN and SYDVKM. The CDR3 contains 14 residues. V was pared by 7 bases and J by 3 bases, with 15 bases between. This sample was taken from a study of T cell repertoires in cytomegalovirus infection. The chain is built from TRBV28 and TRBJ1-1; D not resolved. Sequencing input: PBMCs. The clonotype comes from a human donor in good health (CMV status not recorded). Some clones in this sample may be carry-over from other donors' samples. The CDR3 bases are TGTGCCAGCACTCTTTTAAAGGGTTACACTGAAGCTTTCTTT. Residues: CASTLLKGYTEAFF.